These 16 T cell receptor beta chains share one sample of origin, sequenced in a study of cytomegalovirus exposure and HLA in healthy donors. PCR used 60 Vbeta primers and 13 Jbeta primers. Sequencing used immunoSEQ multiplex PCR; TCRdb keeps in-frame clones, though not all of them. The sample records 140,000 or so clones, 80% being singletons. Input material: PBMCs. These receptors were taken from a woman younger than 45 in good health and CMV-seronegative.

The V and J genes are TRBV27 and TRBJ2-7, with a possible D match to TRBD1 (6 bases). Between the trimmed V and J ends, which lost 6 bases and 2 bases, there was a span of 17 bases. The CDR3 length is 15 residues. Germline V lookup: CDR1 MNHEY, CDR2 SMNVEV (reference sequence). The CDR3 DNA follows: TGTGCCAGCAGAGACTCGACAGGCGACCCCTACGAGCAGTACTTC. This sequence encodes CASRDSTGDPYEQYF.

The count of this clone is one. V gene TRBV29-1 combines with J gene TRBJ1-1, with D tentatively TRBD1 (5 bases). The CDR3 spans 13 residues. The germline V gene has CDR1 SQVTM and CDR2 ANQGSEA. The V end was cut by 4 bases, the J end by 3 bases, with 12 bases between. The CDR3 sequence is CSVVAGKDTEAFF. CDR3 coding DNA: TGCAGCGTTGTTGCAGGGAAGGACACTGAAGCTTTCTTT.

The genes are TRBV27 and TRBJ1-3; D gene uncertain. The CDR3 extends over 17 amino acids. CDR1 and CDR2 from the germline V gene are MNHEY and SMNVEV (reference sequence). V was pared by 6 bases and J by 0 bases, with 18 bases between. The CDR3: CASSRSGRFTSGNTIYF. The CDR3 DNA reads as TGTGCCAGCAGCCGCTCGGGAAGGTTCACCTCTGGAAACACCATATATTTT.

The J gene is TRBJ2-5, the V gene TRBV10-1; D gene ambiguous. The DNA end is a closer match to TRBJ2-7, so the J assignment may be wrong. The germline V gene encodes CDR1 WNHNN and CDR2 SYGVQD (reference sequence). The CDR3 is made up of 14 amino acids. Here the CDR3 reads CASSETRSPYEQYF. The CDR3 DNA sequence: TGCGCCAGCAGTGAGACAAGGAGCCCCTACGAGCAGTACTTC.

J is TRBJ2-7 and V is TRBV5-1; D not resolved. Germline lookup yields CDR1 SGHRS and CDR2 YFSETQ. The CDR3 contains 13 residues. Deletions cut 2 bases from V and 1 base from J, with 7 bases between. CDR3 protein: CASSLDTSYEQYF. In nucleotides, the CDR3 is TGCGCCAGCAGCTTAGACACGTCCTACGAGCAGTACTTC.

The V gene is TRBV30, the J gene TRBJ2-3, with 8 bases identical to TRBD2. Germline trimming cut 5 bases from V and 3 bases from J; bases unmatched to any gene: 10. From germline, CDR1 is GTSNPN and CDR2 SVGIG (reference sequence). The CDR3 totals 15 residues. The CDR3 sequence is CAWVVGAGVTDTQYF. Here the CDR3 DNA reads TGTGCCTGGGTCGTAGGAGCGGGAGTGACAGATACGCAGTATTTT.

The CDR3 region has the DNA TGCGCCAGCAGCTGGGGACTAGCGGGGGGAGAGACCCAGTACTTC. It is translated as CASSWGLAGGETQYF. V usage is TRBV5-1 and J usage is TRBJ2-5, with 15 positions matching TRBD2. Germline CDR1 and CDR2: SGHRS and YFSETQ. CDR3 size: 15 residues. The trim removed 3 bases at V and 4 bases at J, leaving 1 base unmatched.

V usage is TRBV5-1 and J usage is TRBJ1-3, with D possibly matching TRBD1 (6 bases). This CDR3 is built from 15 residues. V was pared by 0 bases and J by 2 bases, with 9 bases between. Germline V gives CDR1 SGHRS, CDR2 YFSETQ. The CDR3 nucleotides read TGCGCCAGCAGCTTGGTAACAGGGACTGGAAACACCATATATTTT. It codes for CASSLVTGTGNTIYF.

This clone was recorded once. V gene TRBV11-2 combines with J gene TRBJ2-7, with 10 bases fitting TRBD1. This CDR3 is 16 amino acids long. The germline CDR1 and CDR2 sequences are SGHAT and FQNNGV. After removal of 4 bases from V and 5 bases from J, the junction contained 11 bases not matched to a gene. CDR3 loop: CASSWGPGTGANEQYF. In DNA, the CDR3 is TGTGCCAGCAGCTGGGGCCCCGGGACAGGGGCTAACGAGCAGTACTTC.

The rearrangement uses TRBV29-1 and TRBJ1-1; D remains ambiguous. V lost 8 bases to trimming and J lost 1 base, with 11 bases between them. The CDR3 sequence is 12 residues long. Per the germline V gene, CDR1 is SQVTM and CDR2 is ANQGSEA. The CDR3 DNA is TGCAGCTCATCCTATGGGAACACTGAAGCTTTCTTT. It is translated as CSSSYGNTEAFF.

The chain employs TRBV5-1 and TRBJ2-1, with 7 bases matching TRBD2. In germline, CDR1 is SGHRS, CDR2 YFSETQ. This CDR3 spans 14 amino acids. J gave up 3 bases and V 3 bases, and 3 bases lay outside the gene matches. As DNA, the CDR3 is TGCGCCAGCAGCTCGGCGGGGGACTACAATGAGCAGTTCTTC. Translated: CASSSAGDYNEQFF.

This clone counts as medium-sized. The V and J genes are TRBV6-6 and TRBJ1-6; D call uncertain. Germline CDR1 is MNHNY and CDR2 is SVGAGI (reference sequence). Trimming left V 5 bases short and J 11 bases short, with 10 bases between. The CDR3 sequence is 12 residues long. The CDR3 loop reads CASSGQKTPLHF. For the CDR3, the DNA is TGTGCCAGCAGTGGGCAAAAAACACCCCTCCACTTT.

V usage is TRBV7-2 and J usage is TRBJ1-5; D may be TRBD1 (6 bases). Germline V gene data show CDR1 as SGHTA and CDR2 as FQGNSA. This CDR3 has 14 residues. Between the trimmed V and J ends, which lost 1 base and 7 bases, there was a span of 11 bases. CDR3 loop: CASSLDRGGQPQHF. CDR3 DNA: TGTGCCAGCAGCTTAGATAGGGGGGGGCAGCCCCAGCATTTT.

A single count supports this clone. The rearrangement joins TRBV10-1 to TRBJ2-1, with 7 bases identical to TRBD2. The germline V gene has CDR1 WNHNN and CDR2 SYGVQD (reference sequence). Losses at the gene ends were 0 bases for V and 8 bases for J; bases not matched to a gene: 7. The CDR3 runs 15 residues. CDR3 DNA: TGCGCCAGCAGTGAGTCGGCTAGCGGAGGGTATGAGCAGTTCTTC. This codes for CASSESASGGYEQFF.

Here the CDR3 DNA reads TGCGCCAGCAGCTTGGACGGCGCGGGAGTCTACGAGCAGTACTTC. It encodes CASSLDGAGVYEQYF. V usage is TRBV5-1 and J usage is TRBJ2-7, with 7 bases that match TRBD2. Germline values: CDR1 SGHRS, CDR2 YFSETQ. The CDR3 has 15 amino acids. V lost 0 bases, J lost 3 bases, and 6 bases stayed unmatched.

The chain joins TRBV13 to TRBJ2-5; 9 bases map to TRBD1. CDR1 and CDR2 from the germline V gene are PRHDT and FYEKMQ (reference sequence). The V gene end was trimmed by 2 bases and the J gene end by 7 bases; junction bases not matched to a gene: 8. The CDR3 is 15 amino acids. The CDR3 loop is CASSLRPDRGGTQYF. The CDR3 nucleotides read TGTGCCAGCAGCTTAAGGCCCGACAGGGGGGGGACCCAGTACTTC.